This T cell receptor beta chain was retrieved from a study of blood T cell repertoires in COVID-19. In the study overall: Acute and convalescent COVID-19 specimens originated in the United States, Italy and Spain. The analysed material was cDNA or gDNA that came from T cells, B-cell-depleted T cells, or PBMCs.

Method: immunoSEQ multiplex PCR; TCRdb's copy keeps in-frame clones and lacks some. This sample yields some 150,000 clones, of which around 77% are seen a single time; about 8.7% belongs to the top ten. The CDR3 length is 15 residues. V shed 0 bases and J 8 bases; nucleotides not matched to a gene: 5. Germline CDR1 is SGDLS and CDR2 is YYNGEE. The source is a man between 50 and 59 years old with active or convalescent COVID-19. The sample taken for sequencing was peripheral blood. The chain links TRBV9 to TRBJ2-3; 11 bases are shared with TRBD2. The CDR3 loop reads CASSVEFSGRVTQYF. The CDR3 DNA sequence: TGTGCCAGCAGCGTAGAGTTTAGCGGGAGGGTTACGCAGTATTTT.